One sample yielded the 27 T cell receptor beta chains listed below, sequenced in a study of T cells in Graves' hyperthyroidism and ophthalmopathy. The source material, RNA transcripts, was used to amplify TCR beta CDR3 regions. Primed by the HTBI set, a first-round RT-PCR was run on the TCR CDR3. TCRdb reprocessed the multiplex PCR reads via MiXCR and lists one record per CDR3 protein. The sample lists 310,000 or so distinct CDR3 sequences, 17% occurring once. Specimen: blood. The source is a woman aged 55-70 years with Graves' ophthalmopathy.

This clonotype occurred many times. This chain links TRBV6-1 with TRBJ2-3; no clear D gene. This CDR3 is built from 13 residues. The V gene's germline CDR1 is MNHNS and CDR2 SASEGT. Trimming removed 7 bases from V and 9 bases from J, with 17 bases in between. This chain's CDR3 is CASKSQPPRTQYF. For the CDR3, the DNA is TGTGCCAGCAAGTCGCAGCCCCCTCGGACGCAGTATTTT.

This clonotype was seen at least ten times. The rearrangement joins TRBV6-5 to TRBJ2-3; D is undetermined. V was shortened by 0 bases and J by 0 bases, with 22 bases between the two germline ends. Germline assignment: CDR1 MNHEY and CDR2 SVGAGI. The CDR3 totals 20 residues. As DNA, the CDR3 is TGTGCCAGCAGTTACTCGAAACTCATGGCGCCACTTATAAGCACAGATACGCAGTATTTT. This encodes CASSYSKLMAPLISTDTQYF.

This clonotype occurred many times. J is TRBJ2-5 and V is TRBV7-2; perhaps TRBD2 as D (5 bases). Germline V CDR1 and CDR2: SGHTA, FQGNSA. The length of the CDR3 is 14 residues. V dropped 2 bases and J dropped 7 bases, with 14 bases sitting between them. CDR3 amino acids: CASSLPYRRGTQYF. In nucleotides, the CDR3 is TGTGCCAGCAGCTTACCGTACCGCCGGGGGACCCAGTACTTC.

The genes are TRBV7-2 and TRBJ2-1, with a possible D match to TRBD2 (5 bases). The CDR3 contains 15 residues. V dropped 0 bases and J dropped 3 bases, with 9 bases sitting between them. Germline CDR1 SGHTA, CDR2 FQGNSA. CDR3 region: CASSLAGEDYNEQFF. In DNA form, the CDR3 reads TGTGCCAGCAGCTTAGCGGGAGAGGACTACAATGAGCAGTTCTTC.

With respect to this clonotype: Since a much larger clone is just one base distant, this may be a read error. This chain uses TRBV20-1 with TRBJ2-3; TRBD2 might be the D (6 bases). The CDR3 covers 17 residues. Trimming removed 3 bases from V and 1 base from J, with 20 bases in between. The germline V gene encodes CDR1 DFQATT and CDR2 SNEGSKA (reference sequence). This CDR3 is CSARGWGDHVRTDTQYF. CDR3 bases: TGCAGTGCTAGGGGGTGGGGGGATCATGTACGCACAGATACGCAGTATTTT.

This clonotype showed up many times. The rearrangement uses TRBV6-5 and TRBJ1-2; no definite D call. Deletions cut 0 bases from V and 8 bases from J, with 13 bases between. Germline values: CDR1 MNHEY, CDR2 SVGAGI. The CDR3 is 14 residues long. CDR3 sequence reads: CASSYSRTGGGYTF. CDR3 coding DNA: TGTGCCAGCAGTTACTCGAGGACGGGCGGGGGCTACACCTTC.

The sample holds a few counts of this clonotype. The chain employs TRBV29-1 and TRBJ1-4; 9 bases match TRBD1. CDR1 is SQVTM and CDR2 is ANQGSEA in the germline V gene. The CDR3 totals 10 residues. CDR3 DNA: TGCGGGACAGGGAATGAAAAACTGTTTTTT. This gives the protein CGTGNEKLFF.

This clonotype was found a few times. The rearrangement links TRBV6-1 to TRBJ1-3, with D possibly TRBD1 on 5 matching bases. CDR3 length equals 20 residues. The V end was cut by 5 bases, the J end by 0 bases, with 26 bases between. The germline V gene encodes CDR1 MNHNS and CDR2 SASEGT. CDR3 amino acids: CASSSSSLPGRRSSGNTIYF. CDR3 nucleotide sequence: TGTGCCAGCAGTTCTTCCTCTCTTCCGGGACGGCGAAGCTCTGGAAACACCATATATTTT.

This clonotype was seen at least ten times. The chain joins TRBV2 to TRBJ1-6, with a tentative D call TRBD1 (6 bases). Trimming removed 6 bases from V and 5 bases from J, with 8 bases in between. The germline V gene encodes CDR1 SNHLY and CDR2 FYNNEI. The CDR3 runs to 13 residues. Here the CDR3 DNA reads TGTGCCAGCAGCGGACAGCATAATTCACCCCTCCACTTT. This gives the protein CASSGQHNSPLHF.

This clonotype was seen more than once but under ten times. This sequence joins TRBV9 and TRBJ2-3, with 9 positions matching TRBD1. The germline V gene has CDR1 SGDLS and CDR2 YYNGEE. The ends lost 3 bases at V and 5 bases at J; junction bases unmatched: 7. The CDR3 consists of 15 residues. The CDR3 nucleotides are TGTGCCAGCAGCGAGACAGGGGGAGTAGGAGATACGCAGTATTTT. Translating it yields CASSETGGVGDTQYF.

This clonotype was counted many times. The DNA for the CDR3 is TGTGCCAGCAGTTTATCGGTTGGGGTCTATGGCTACACCTTC. This translates into CASSLSVGVYGYTF. The V gene is TRBV28, the J gene TRBJ1-2, with D uncertain. This CDR3 contains 14 residues. V lost 1 base and J 4 bases, leaving 10 bases between the germline ends. Germline V gene data show CDR1 as MDHEN and CDR2 as SYDVKM.

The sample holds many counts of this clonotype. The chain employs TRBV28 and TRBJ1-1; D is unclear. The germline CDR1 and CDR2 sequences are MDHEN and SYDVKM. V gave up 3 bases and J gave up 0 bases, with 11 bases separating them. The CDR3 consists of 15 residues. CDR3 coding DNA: TGTGCCAGCAGTTTGGGTTCGGACCTGAACACTGAAGCTTTCTTT. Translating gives CASSLGSDLNTEAFF.

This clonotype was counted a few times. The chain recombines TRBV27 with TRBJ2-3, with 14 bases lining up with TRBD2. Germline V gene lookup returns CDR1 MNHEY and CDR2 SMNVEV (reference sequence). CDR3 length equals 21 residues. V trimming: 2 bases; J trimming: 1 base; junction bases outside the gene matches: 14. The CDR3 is CASSLTVPPGLAGAGTDTQYF. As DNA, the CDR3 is TGTGCCAGCAGTTTAACAGTACCACCGGGACTAGCGGGAGCCGGCACAGATACGCAGTATTTT.

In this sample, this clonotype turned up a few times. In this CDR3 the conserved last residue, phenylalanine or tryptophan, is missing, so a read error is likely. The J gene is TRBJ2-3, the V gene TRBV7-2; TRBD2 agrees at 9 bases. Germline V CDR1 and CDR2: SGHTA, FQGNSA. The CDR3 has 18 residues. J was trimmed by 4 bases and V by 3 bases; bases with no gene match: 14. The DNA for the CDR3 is TGTGCCAGCAGCTTCCGCACCCTCCAGCGGGGGGCGGCAGATACGCAGTATTGT. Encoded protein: CASSFRTLQRGAADTQYC.

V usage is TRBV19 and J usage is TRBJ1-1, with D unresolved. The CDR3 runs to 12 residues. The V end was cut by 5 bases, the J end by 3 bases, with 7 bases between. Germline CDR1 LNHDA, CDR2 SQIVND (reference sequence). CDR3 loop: CASSVGYTEAFF. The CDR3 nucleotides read TGTGCCAGTAGTGTAGGGTACACTGAAGCTTTCTTT.

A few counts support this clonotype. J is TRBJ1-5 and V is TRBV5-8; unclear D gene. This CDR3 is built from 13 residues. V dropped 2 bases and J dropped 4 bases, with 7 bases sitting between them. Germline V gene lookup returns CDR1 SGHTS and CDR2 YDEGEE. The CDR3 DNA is TGTGCCAGCAGCTTCGCCGGGAATCAGCCCCAGCATTTT. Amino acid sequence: CASSFAGNQPQHF. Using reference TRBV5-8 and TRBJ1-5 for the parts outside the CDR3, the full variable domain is EAGVTQSPTHLIKTRGQQATLRCSPISGHTSVYWYQQALGLGLQFLLWYDEGEERNRGNFPPRFSGRQFPNYSSELNVNALELEDSALYLCASSFAGNQPQHFGDGTRLSIL.

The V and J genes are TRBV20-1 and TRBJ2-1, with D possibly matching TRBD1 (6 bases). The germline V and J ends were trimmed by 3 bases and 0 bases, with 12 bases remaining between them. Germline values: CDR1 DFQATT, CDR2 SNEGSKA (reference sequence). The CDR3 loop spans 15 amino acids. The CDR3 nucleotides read TGCAGTGCTAGTACGGACAGCCGCTCCTACAATGAGCAGTTCTTC. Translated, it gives CSASTDSRSYNEQFF.

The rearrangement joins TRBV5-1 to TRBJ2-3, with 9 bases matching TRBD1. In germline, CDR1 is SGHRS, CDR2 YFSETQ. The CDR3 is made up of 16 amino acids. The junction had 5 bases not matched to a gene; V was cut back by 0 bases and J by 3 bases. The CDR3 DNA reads TGCGCCAGCAGCTTGGCGACAGGGGGGAGAACAGATACGCAGTATTTT. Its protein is CASSLATGGRTDTQYF.

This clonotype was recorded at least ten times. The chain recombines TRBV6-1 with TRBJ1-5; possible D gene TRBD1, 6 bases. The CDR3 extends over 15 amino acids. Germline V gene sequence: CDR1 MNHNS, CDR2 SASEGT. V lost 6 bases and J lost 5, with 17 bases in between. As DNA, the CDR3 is TGTGCCAGCAGGGGACGGGGGGCGCGGGATCAGCCCCAGCATTTT. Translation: CASRGRGARDQPQHF.

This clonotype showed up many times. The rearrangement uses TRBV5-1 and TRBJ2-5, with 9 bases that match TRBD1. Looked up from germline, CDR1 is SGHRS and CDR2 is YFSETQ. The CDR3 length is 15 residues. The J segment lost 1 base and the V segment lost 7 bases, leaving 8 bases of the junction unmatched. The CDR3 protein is CASAQTGQGQETQYF. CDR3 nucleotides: TGCGCCAGCGCACAAACGGGACAGGGCCAAGAGACCCAGTACTTC.

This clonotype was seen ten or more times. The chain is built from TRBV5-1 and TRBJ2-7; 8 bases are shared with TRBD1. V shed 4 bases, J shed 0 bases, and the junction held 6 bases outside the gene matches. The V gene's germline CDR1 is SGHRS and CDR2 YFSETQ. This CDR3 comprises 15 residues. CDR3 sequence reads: CASSGGQVSSYEQYF. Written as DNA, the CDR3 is TGCGCCAGCAGCGGGGGACAGGTGAGCTCCTACGAGCAGTACTTC.

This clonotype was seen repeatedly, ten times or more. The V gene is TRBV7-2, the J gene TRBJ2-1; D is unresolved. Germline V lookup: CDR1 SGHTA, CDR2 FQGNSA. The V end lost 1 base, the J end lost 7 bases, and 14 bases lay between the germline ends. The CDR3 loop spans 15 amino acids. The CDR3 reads CASSLGLLHGNEQFF. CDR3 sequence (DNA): TGTGCCAGCAGCTTAGGACTCCTCCACGGGAATGAGCAGTTCTTC.

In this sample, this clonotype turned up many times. CDR3 residues: CSATRTGSNQPQHF. The CDR3 DNA follows: TGCAGTGCGACGAGGACAGGCAGCAATCAGCCCCAGCATTTT. J is TRBJ1-5 and V is TRBV20-1, with 7 positions matching TRBD1. Germline assignment: CDR1 DFQATT and CDR2 SNEGSKA (reference sequence). The CDR3 is made up of 14 amino acids. With 6 bases clipped from V and 1 base from J, the junction kept 6 bases outside the gene matches.

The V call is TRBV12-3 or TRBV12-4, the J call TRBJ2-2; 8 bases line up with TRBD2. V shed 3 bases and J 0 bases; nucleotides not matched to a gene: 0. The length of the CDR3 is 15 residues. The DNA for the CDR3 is TGTGCCAGCAGTTTTAGCGGGGCGAACACCGGGGAGCTGTTTTTT. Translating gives CASSFSGANTGELFF.

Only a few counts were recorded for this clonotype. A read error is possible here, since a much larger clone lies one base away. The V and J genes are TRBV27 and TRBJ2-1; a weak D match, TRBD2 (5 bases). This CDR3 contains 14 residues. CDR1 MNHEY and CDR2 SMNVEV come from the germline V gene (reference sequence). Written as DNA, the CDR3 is TGTGCCGCGGGCTTGTCAGGTCACTACAATGTGCAGTTCTTC. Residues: CAAGLSGHYNVQFF.

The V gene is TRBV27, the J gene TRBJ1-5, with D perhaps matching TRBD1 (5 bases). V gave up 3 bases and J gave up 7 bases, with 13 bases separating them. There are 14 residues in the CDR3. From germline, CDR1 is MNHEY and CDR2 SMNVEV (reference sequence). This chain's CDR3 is CASSFQQVRQPQHF. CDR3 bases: TGTGCCAGCAGTTTCCAACAGGTCAGACAGCCCCAGCATTTT.

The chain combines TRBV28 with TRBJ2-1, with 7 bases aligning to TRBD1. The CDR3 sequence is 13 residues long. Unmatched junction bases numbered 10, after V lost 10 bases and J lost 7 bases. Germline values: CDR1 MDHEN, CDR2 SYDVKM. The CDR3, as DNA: TGTGCCATCCTAGCTAACAGGGGAAATGAGCAGTTCTTC. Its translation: CAILANRGNEQFF.